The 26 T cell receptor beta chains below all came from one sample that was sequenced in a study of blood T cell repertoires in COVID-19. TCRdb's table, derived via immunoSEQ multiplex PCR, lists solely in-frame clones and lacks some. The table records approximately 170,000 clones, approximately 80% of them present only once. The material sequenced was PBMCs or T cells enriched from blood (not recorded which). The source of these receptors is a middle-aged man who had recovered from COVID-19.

The CDR3 protein is CASRGGPGETQYF. CDR3 bases: TGTGCCAGCAGGGGGGGGCCGGGGGAGACCCAGTACTTC. V gene TRBV5-4 combines with J gene TRBJ2-5; maybe TRBD2 (7 bases). CDR1 SGHNT and CDR2 YYREEE come from the germline V gene (reference sequence). The V gene lost 5 bases and the J gene lost 5 bases, with 13 bases spanning the gap. The CDR3 spans 13 residues.

Here the CDR3 reads CASSREEGFGEQFF. The CDR3 DNA sequence: TGTGCCAGCAGCCGGGAGGAAGGATTCGGTGAGCAGTTCTTC. The gene calls are TRBV7-9 and TRBJ2-1; 7 bases line up with TRBD2. The length of the CDR3 is 14 residues. V dropped 5 bases and J dropped 9; count of bases not matched to a gene: 10. From germline, CDR1 is SEHNR and CDR2 FQNEAQ (reference sequence).

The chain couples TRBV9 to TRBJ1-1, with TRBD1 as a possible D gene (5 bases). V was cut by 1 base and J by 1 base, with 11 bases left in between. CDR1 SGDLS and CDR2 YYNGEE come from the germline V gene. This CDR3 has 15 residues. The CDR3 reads CASSVSREGNTEAFF. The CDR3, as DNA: TGTGCCAGCAGCGTAAGCAGGGAGGGGAACACTGAAGCTTTCTTT.

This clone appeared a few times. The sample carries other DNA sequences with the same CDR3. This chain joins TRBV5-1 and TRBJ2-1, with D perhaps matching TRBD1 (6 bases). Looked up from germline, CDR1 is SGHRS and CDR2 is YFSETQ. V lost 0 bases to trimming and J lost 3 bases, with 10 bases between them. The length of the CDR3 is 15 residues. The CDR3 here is CASSLGGLSYNEQFF. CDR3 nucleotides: TGCGCCAGCAGCTTGGGGGGGCTGAGCTACAATGAGCAGTTCTTC.

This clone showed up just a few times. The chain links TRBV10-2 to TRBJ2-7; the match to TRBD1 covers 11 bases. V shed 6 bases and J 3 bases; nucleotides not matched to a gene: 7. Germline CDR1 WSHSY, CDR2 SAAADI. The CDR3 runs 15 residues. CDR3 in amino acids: CASSPGQGANYEQYF. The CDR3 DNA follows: TGCGCCAGCAGCCCCGGACAGGGGGCCAACTACGAGCAGTACTTC.

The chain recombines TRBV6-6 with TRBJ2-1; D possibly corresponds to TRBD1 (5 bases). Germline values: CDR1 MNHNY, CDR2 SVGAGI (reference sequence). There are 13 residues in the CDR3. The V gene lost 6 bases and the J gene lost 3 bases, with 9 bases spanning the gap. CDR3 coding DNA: TGTGCCAGCAGAGACAGAAACTACAATGAGCAGTTCTTC. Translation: CASRDRNYNEQFF.

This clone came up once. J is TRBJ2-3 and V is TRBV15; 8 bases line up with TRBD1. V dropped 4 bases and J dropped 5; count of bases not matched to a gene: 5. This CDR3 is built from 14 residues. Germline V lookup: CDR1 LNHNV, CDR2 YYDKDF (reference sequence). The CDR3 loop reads CATSKDREEDTQYF. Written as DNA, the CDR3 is TGTGCCACCAGCAAGGACAGGGAGGAAGATACGCAGTATTTT.

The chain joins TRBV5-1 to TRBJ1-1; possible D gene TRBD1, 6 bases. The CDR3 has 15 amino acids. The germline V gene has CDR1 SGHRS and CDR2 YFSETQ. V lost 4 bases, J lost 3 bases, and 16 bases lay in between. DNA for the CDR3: TGCGCCAGCAGCACCAGCGGGGGGCTTGACACTGAAGCTTTCTTT. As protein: CASSTSGGLDTEAFF. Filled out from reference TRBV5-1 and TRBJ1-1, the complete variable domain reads KAGVTQTPRYLIKTRGQQVTLSCSPISGHRSVSWYQQTPGQGLQFLFEYFSETQRNKGNFPGRFSGRQFSNSRSEMNVSTLELGDSALYLCASSTSGGLDTEAFFGQGTRLTVV.

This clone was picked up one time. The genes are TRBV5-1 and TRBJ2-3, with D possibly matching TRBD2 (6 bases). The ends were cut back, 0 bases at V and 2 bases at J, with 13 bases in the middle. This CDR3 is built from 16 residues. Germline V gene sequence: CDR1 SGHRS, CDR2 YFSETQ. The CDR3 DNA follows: TGCGCCAGCAGCTTGGCGACTAGGGACTCCACAGATACGCAGTATTTT. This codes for CASSLATRDSTDTQYF.

DNA of the CDR3: TGTGCCAGCAGTGAAGGGTTCGACAGCCCACGATTGCCCCAGCATTTT. Protein: CASSEGFDSPRLPQHF. V usage is TRBV6-1 and J usage is TRBJ1-5, with D possibly being TRBD1 (5 bases). Per germline, CDR1 MNHNS and CDR2 SASEGT. Trimming cost V 1 base and J 9 bases, with 19 bases left between them. The CDR3 consists of 16 residues.

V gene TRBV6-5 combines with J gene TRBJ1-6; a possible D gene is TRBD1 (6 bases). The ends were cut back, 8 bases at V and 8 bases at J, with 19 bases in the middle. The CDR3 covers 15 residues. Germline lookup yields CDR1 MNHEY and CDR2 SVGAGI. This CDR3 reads CASATGTLRDSPLHF. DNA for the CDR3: TGTGCCAGCGCGACAGGAACCCTCAGGGATTCACCCCTCCACTTT.

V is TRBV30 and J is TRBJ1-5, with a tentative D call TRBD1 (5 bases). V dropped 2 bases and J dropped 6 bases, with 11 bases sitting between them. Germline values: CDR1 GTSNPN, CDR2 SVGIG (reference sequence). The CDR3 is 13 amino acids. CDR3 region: CAWSRQGGQPQHF. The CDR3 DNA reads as TGTGCCTGGAGTAGGCAGGGAGGTCAGCCCCAGCATTTT.

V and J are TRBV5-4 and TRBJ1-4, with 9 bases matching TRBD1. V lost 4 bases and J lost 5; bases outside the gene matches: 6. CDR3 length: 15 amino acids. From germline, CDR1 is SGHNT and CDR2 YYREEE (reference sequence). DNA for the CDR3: TGTGCCAGCAGCCCCCCGGGACAGGGAAATGAAAAACTGTTTTTT. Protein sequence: CASSPPGQGNEKLFF. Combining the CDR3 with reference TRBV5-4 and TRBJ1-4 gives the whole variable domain ETGVTQSPTHLIKTRGQQVTLRCSSQSGHNTVSWYQQALGQGPQFIFQYYREEENGRGNFPPRFSGLQFPNYSSELNVNALELDDSALYLCASSPPGQGNEKLFFGSGTQLSVL.

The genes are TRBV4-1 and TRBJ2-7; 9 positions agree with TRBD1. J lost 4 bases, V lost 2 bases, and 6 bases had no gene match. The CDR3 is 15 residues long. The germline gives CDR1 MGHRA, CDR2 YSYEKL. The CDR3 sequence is CASSQQSGTGYEQYF. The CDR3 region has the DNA TGCGCCAGCAGCCAACAATCCGGGACAGGGTACGAGCAGTACTTC.

CDR3 sequence: CASSLGTGTYGYTF. CDR3 in DNA: TGTGCCAGCAGCCTGGGGACAGGGACCTATGGCTACACCTTC. The rearrangement joins TRBV3-1 (or the pseudogene TRBV3-2) to TRBJ1-2; 9 nucleotides align to TRBD1. Per the germline V gene, CDR1 is LGHDT and CDR2 is YNNKEL (reference sequence). This CDR3 has 14 residues. The V gene end was trimmed by 4 bases and the J gene end by 4 bases; junction bases not matched to a gene: 4.

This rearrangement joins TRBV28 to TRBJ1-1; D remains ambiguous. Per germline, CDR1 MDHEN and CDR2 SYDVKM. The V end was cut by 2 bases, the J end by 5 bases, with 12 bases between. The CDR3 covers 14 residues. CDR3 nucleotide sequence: TGTGCCAGCAGTTTAACGGGGAAGAGGACTGAAGCTTTCTTT. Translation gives CASSLTGKRTEAFF.

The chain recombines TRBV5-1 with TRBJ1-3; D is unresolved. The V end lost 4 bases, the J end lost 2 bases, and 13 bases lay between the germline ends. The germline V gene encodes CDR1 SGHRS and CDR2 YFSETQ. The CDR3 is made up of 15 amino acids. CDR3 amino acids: CASSTGRATGNTIYF. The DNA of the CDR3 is TGCGCCAGCAGCACGGGGAGGGCCACTGGAAACACCATATATTTT. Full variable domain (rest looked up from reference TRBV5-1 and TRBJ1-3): KAGVTQTPRYLIKTRGQQVTLSCSPISGHRSVSWYQQTPGQGLQFLFEYFSETQRNKGNFPGRFSGRQFSNSRSEMNVSTLELGDSALYLCASSTGRATGNTIYFGEGSWLTVV.

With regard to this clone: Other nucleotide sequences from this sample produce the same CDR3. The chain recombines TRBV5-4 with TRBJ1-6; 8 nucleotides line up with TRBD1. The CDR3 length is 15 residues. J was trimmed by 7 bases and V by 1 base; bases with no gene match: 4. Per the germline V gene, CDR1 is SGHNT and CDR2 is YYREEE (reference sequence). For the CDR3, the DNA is TGTGCCAGCAGCTTGTCCGGGACAGGCAATTCACCCCTCCACTTT. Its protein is CASSLSGTGNSPLHF.

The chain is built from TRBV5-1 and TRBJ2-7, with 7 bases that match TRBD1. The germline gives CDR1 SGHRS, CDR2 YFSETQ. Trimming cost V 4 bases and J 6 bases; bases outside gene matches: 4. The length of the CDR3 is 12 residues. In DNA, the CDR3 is TGCGCCAGCAGCAGCACAGGGGCCGAGCAGTACTTC. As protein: CASSSTGAEQYF.

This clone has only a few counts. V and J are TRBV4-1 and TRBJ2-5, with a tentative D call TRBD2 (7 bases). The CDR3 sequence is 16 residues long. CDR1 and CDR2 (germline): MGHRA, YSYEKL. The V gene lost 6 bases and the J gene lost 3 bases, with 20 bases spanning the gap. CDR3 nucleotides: TGCGCCAGCAGTCGCCGCGGGGGCGTGTTGGAAGAGACCCAGTACTTC. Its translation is CASSRRGGVLEETQYF.

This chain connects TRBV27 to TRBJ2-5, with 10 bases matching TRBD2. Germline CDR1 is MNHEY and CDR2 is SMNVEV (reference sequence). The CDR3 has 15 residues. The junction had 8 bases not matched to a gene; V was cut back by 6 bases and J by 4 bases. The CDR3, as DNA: TGTGCCAGCAGCCCACGAGCGGGGGGGGGAGAGACCCAGTACTTC. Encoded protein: CASSPRAGGGETQYF.

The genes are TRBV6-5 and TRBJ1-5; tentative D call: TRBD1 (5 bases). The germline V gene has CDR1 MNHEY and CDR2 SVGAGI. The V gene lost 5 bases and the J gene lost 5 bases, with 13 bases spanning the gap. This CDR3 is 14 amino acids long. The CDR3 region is CASSLGQLDQPQHF. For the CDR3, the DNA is TGTGCCAGCAGTCTAGGACAATTAGATCAGCCCCAGCATTTT.

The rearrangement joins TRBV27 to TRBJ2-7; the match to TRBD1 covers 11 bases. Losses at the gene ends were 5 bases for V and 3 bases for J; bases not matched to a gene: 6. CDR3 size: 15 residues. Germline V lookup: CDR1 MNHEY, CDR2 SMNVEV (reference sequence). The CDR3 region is CASSPAGTGGYEQYF. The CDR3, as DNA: TGTGCCAGCAGTCCCGCCGGGACAGGGGGCTACGAGCAGTACTTC.

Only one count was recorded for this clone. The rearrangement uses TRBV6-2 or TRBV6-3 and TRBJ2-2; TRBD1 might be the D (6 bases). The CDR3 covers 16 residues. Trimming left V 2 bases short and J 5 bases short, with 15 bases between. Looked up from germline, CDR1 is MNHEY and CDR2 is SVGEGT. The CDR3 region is CASSYVWGRETGELFF. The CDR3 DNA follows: TGTGCCAGCAGTTACGTCTGGGGGCGAGAAACCGGGGAGCTGTTTTTT.

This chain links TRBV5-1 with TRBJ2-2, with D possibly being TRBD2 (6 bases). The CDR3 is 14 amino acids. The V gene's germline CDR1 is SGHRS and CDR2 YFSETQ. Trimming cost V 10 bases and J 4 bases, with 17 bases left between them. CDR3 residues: CASRLEGSTGELFF. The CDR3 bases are TGCGCCTCCCGACTGGAGGGCAGCACCGGGGAGCTGTTTTTT.

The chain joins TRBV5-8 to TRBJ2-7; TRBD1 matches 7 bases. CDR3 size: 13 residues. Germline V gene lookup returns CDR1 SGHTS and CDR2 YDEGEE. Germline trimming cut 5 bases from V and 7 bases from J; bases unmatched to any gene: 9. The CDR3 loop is CASREQGRREQYV. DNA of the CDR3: TGTGCCAGCAGAGAACAGGGGCGGAGGGAGCAGTACGTC.